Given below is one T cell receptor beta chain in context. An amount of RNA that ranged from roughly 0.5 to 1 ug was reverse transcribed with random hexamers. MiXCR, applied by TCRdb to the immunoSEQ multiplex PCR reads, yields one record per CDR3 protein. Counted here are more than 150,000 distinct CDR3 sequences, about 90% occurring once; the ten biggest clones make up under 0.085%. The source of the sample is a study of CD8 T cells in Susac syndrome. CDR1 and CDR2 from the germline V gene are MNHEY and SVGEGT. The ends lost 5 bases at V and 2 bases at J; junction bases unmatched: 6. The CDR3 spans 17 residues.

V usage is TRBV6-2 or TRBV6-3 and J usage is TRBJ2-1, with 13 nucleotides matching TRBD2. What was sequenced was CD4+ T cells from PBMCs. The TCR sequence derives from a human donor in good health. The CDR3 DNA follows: TGTGCCAGCAGTCCCCGGACTAGCGGGAGTACCTACAATGAGCAGTTCTTC. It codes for CASSPRTSGSTYNEQFF.